This T cell receptor (beta chain) stems from a study of cytomegalovirus exposure and HLA in healthy donors. Across the whole study: Membership in the Caucasian-associated ancestry cluster was found for around four fifths of almost 400 genotyped donors.

The PCR made use of 60 Vbeta and 13 Jbeta primers. The protocol was immunoSEQ multiplex PCR, while the TCRdb copy is restricted to in-frame clones and leaves out a portion. The sample lists about 150,000 clones, about 80% occurring once. The CDR3 consists of 12 residues. Trimming took 5 bases from V and 5 from J; bases not matched to a gene: 1. Looked up from germline, CDR1 is SNHLY and CDR2 is FYNNEI. This rearrangement joins TRBV2 to TRBJ1-1; TRBD1 agrees at 8 bases. The sequencing input was PBMCs. The receptor comes from a man in his thirties or forties in good health and CMV-seropositive. CDR3 residues: CASSTGGTEAFF. Here the CDR3 DNA reads TGTGCCAGCAGTACAGGGGGGACTGAAGCTTTCTTT.